Sequencing of this T cell receptor (beta chain) was carried out in a study of monozygotic twins with inflammatory bowel disease (dated by TCRdb to the late 2010s). Turning to the overall study: The full study comprised around 28 monozygotic twin pairs: nine German pairs (four IBD-concordant, five IBD-discordant) and 19 IBD-discordant Danish pairs. The search for disease-associated traits relied mainly on comparing IBD patients with their genetically identical healthy co-twins within discordant pairs. Each individual had, on average, about 151 000 unique TCRalpha sequences and 181 000 unique TCRbeta sequences available for analysis. What the authors observed across the whole study: Distinction between different T cell subtypes could not be achieved in the analysis. The results gave no support for a single strong signal or clonotype linked to IBD. Repertoire similarity did not differ between concordant and discordant twins, possibly due to limited statistical power. Measured by the inverse Simpson index, TCRbeta repertoire diversity was lower in IBD patients than in their healthy co-twins. Because patients were on differing immunosuppressive treatments, the repertoires may have picked up extra background noise and inter-individual variability. Fewer clonotypes were shared with other individuals by IBD patients than by healthy twins, most markedly in patients showing signs of disease activity.

From each donor, a roughly 2.5 ml peripheral blood sample was collected into PAXgene tubes and stored at -80 degrees C. Without T cell sorting, total RNA was isolated from whole blood using the PAXgene blood miRNA kit on an automated QIAcube. Peripheral blood from monozygotic twin pairs concordant or discordant for inflammatory bowel disease was subjected to deep TCRalpha and TCRbeta repertoire profiling with unique molecular barcoding. Smoking habits were recorded for all twin pairs, and individuals were classified as current, former or never smokers. About this clonotype itself: The antigen this receptor binds is unknown.

Library prep was done by 5' RACE. For each TCR library, approximately 4,000 ng of total RNA was used. For each sample, cDNA synthesis was carried out in eight separate reactions using SMARTScribe reverse transcriptase. During cDNA synthesis, template switching introduced unique molecular identifiers that contained a 6-nucleotide sample barcode. TCRalpha and TCRbeta cDNA was amplified by two nested PCRs of roughly 15 and 9 cycles, with bead purification after each PCR. Before amplification, the cDNA was treated with uracil DNA-glycosylase and purified using the QIAquick PCR purification kit. The second PCR added Illumina TruSeq-compatible adapters along with sample-specific barcodes. TapeStation and Qubit were used to check library quality and concentration, and roughly 5.5 ng of each library was pooled. Sequencing of pooled libraries was carried out on an Illumina HiSeq2500 single-index Rapid Run using 2 x 100 bp reads and custom sequencing primers. The published analysis was carried out like this. MiGEC version 1.2.6 was used for UMI-based consensus assembly, which corrected PCR and sequencing errors. MiXCR version 2.1.1 handled V(D)J alignment, clonotype assembly and CDR3 extraction. Gene usage, clonotype sharing and MAIT/NKT TCR abundance were normalised by analysing the top 1000, 10 000 and 20 000 clonotypes per sample. Diversity was computed as the inverse Simpson index with the vegan R package after downsampling to 27 000 UMIs. Paired Mann-Whitney U tests were applied to discordant twin pairs, with Benjamini-Hochberg correction for multiple testing. The reads were reprocessed in TCRdb, with one entry per CDR3 protein sequence and no accompanying DNA. TCRdb, rather than the study authors, made the V and J calls. The sample's table lists a count of some 300,000 distinct CDR3 sequences. 5.6% of the sample is taken by the ten largest.

Taken from the germline V gene (reference sequence), the CDR1 and CDR2 loops are SGHNT and YYREEE. The CDR3 covers 13 residues, taking in both the cysteine and the phenylalanine. No DNA is recorded. The sample consisted of blood. The rearrangement joined TRBV5-4 to TRBJ2-5; TCRdb's D call of TRBD2 is untestable without DNA. The origin of this receptor is a human donor with ulcerative colitis or Crohn's disease, or a healthy co-twin of an affected twin (not recorded which). This receptor has the CDR3 CASSRTNGETQYF.